One sample yielded the 15 T cell receptor beta chains listed below, sequenced in a study of blood T cells in healthy people across ages. With a J-beta primer mix and a sample-barcoded 5' primer, a second PCR ran about 7 to 12 cycles. Each CDR3 protein gets one entry after TCRdb re-called the 5' RACE reads with MiXCR. The sample includes 1 million or so distinct CDR3 sequences, less than 25% seen only once; the top ten take 0.75%. The same sample was also used in a study of T cells of mothers and their children.

The sample comprised blood. The origin of the receptors is a girl aged 2 to 9 in good health.

This chain uses TRBV9 with TRBJ2-2; the D gene is possibly TRBD1 (5 bases). The CDR3 is 16 residues long. V gave up 0 bases and J gave up 7 bases, with 16 bases separating them. The germline CDR1 and CDR2 sequences are SGDLS and YYNGEE. The CDR3 sequence is CASSVVSAGNGGELFF. CDR3 DNA: TGTGCCAGCAGCGTAGTCTCTGCAGGGAATGGCGGGGAGCTGTTTTTT.

For this clonotype: Sequence at one end of the junction differs from germline and may be a read error. The chain links TRBV7-8 to TRBJ2-1; 13 bases map to TRBD2. CDR3 length: 18 residues. In germline, CDR1 is SGHVS, CDR2 FQNEAQ. Written as DNA, the CDR3 is TGTGCCGGCAGCTTTGGACTAGCGGGAGTACGGGCCTACAATGAGCAGTTCTTC. Translated: CAGSFGLAGVRAYNEQFF.

This clonotype has only a few counts. The J gene is TRBJ2-5, the V gene TRBV7-9; D may correspond to TRBD1 or TRBD2 (5 bases each). The germline V gene encodes CDR1 SEHNR and CDR2 FQNEAQ (reference sequence). The CDR3 length is 19 residues. V lost 1 base to trimming and J lost 1 base, with 22 bases between them. CDR3 protein: CASSLVDPIHGDGQETQYF. The CDR3 nucleotides read TGTGCCAGCAGCTTAGTTGATCCAATACATGGGGACGGCCAAGAGACCCAGTACTTC. The variable domain in full, completed from reference TRBV7-9 and TRBJ2-5, reads DTGVSQNPRHKITKRGQNVTFRCDPISEHNRLYWYRQTLGQGPEFLTYFQNEAQLEKSRLLSDRFSAERPKGSFSTLEIQRTEQGDSAMYLCASSLVDPIHGDGQETQYFGPGTRLLVL.

The rearrangement joins TRBV5-1 to TRBJ1-1; no reliable D call. CDR1 and CDR2 from the germline V gene are SGHRS and YFSETQ. The V gene lost 4 bases and the J gene lost 3 bases, with 16 bases spanning the gap. The CDR3 extends over 15 amino acids. CDR3 amino acids: CASSPKRGGHTEAFF. CDR3 nucleotide sequence: TGCGCCAGCAGCCCTAAACGGGGTGGGCACACTGAAGCTTTCTTT. Full variable domain (missing parts from reference TRBV5-1 and TRBJ1-1): KAGVTQTPRYLIKTRGQQVTLSCSPISGHRSVSWYQQTPGQGLQFLFEYFSETQRNKGNFPGRFSGRQFSNSRSEMNVSTLELGDSALYLCASSPKRGGHTEAFFGQGTRLTVV.

The V gene is TRBV6-2 or TRBV6-3, the J gene TRBJ2-7; 8 nucleotides align to TRBD1. Germline assignment: CDR1 MNHEY and CDR2 SVGEGT. V gave up 6 bases and J gave up 2 bases; unmatched junction bases: 6. The CDR3 is made up of 14 amino acids. CDR3 DNA sequence: TGTGCCAGCAGGGACAGGGACCTAACCTACGAGCAGTACTTC. Its protein is CASRDRDLTYEQYF.

The rearrangement uses TRBV11-2 and TRBJ2-5, with D perhaps TRBD2 (6 bases). CDR1 and CDR2 (germline): SGHAT, FQNNGV. This CDR3 comprises 14 residues. V gave up 5 bases and J gave up 5 bases, with 15 bases separating them. The CDR3 coding sequence is TGTGCCAGCAGCCTCCAGGGACTTTTCGAGACCCAGTACTTC. Amino acids: CASSLQGLFETQYF. Using reference TRBV11-2 and TRBJ2-5 for the parts outside the CDR3, the full variable domain is EAGVAQSPRYKIIEKRQSVAFWCNPISGHATLYWYQQILGQGPKLLIQFQNNGVVDDSQLPKDRFSAERLKGVDSTLKIQPAKLEDSAVYLCASSLQGLFETQYFGPGTRLLVL.

This clonotype was counted between two and nine times. This chain joins TRBV28 and TRBJ1-4; the D call may be TRBD1 or TRBD2 (5 bases each). Matching the DNA end better, TRBJ2-2 makes the J call doubtful. The length of the CDR3 is 13 residues. Germline V gene data show CDR1 as MDHEN and CDR2 as SYDVKM. CDR3 bases: TGTGCCAGCGGGAGACAGTCCCCCTGGGAGCTGTTTTTT. It specifies CASGRQSPWELFF.

This clonotype was found a few times. This chain links TRBV6-1 with TRBJ2-3; D not certain. The CDR3 is made up of 14 amino acids. Trimming left V 5 bases short and J 3 bases short, with 12 bases between. Germline V lookup: CDR1 MNHNS, CDR2 SASEGT. CDR3 protein: CASSLRDMTDTQYF. The CDR3 coding sequence is TGTGCCAGCAGTTTAAGAGACATGACAGATACGCAGTATTTT.

The genes are TRBV20-1 and TRBJ2-7; no definite D call. Trimming removed 3 bases from V and 6 bases from J, with 3 bases in between. This CDR3 has 9 residues. Germline CDR1 and CDR2: DFQATT and SNEGSKA (reference sequence). The CDR3, as DNA: TGCAGTGCTAGCCCCGAGCAGTACTTC. Translation gives CSASPEQYF.

In its sample, this clonotype was seen a few times. The V call is TRBV4-1, the J call TRBJ2-5; D could derive from TRBD1 or TRBD2 (5 bases each). The germline V gene has CDR1 MGHRA and CDR2 YSYEKL. Trimming shortened V by 4 bases and J by 3 bases, and 18 bases separated the two germline ends. CDR3 size: 16 residues. The CDR3 spells CASSPRLGTSEETQYF. The CDR3, as DNA: TGCGCCAGCAGCCCACGGCTTGGGACGTCTGAAGAGACCCAGTACTTC.

This chain joins TRBV2 and TRBJ1-2; TRBD1 aligns across 8 bases. Trimming cost V 6 bases and J 8 bases; bases outside gene matches: 5. The CDR3 consists of 12 residues. The V gene's germline CDR1 is SNHLY and CDR2 FYNNEI. CDR3 bases: TGTGCCAGCAGAGGACAGGGACAAGGCTACACCTTC. This gives the protein CASRGQGQGYTF.

This clonotype was observed a handful of times. The rearrangement links TRBV5-1 to TRBJ2-2; the match to TRBD1 covers 7 bases. From germline, CDR1 is SGHRS and CDR2 YFSETQ. The V gene end was trimmed by 0 bases and the J gene end by 3 bases; junction bases not matched to a gene: 5. The length of the CDR3 is 16 residues. CDR3 loop: CASSLEGAEDTGELFF. As DNA, the CDR3 is TGCGCCAGCAGCTTGGAGGGGGCCGAGGACACCGGGGAGCTGTTTTTT.

This clonotype was seen more than once but under ten times. The chain combines TRBV7-3 with TRBJ2-2; maybe TRBD2 (6 bases). V lost 1 base and J 5 bases, leaving 17 bases between the germline ends. This CDR3 contains 17 residues. Germline V gene data show CDR1 as SGHTA and CDR2 as FQGTGA. The CDR3: CASSLMDNRGGTGELFF. As DNA, the CDR3 is TGTGCCAGCAGCTTAATGGATAACCGAGGAGGGACCGGGGAGCTGTTTTTT.

This rearrangement joins TRBV6-2 or TRBV6-3 to TRBJ2-2; no clear D. CDR1 is MNHEY and CDR2 is SVGEGT in the germline V gene. The length of the CDR3 is 14 residues. Trimming left V 7 bases short and J 6 bases short, with 15 bases between. The CDR3 protein is CASNDRIGAGELFF. In DNA, the CDR3 is TGTGCCAGCAATGATCGTATTGGAGCCGGGGAGCTGTTTTTT.

The chain has TRBV28 and TRBJ2-7; D is uncertain. Per germline, CDR1 MDHEN and CDR2 SYDVKM. Trimming took off 1 base at V and 3 bases at J, with 10 bases between the two ends. The CDR3 consists of 14 residues. The CDR3 sequence is CASSLSGPNYEQYF. CDR3 nucleotides: TGTGCCAGCAGTTTATCCGGGCCCAACTACGAGCAGTACTTC.